The entry below gives a single T cell receptor beta chain sequence along with its context. Its antigen is currently not known. No quality values exist for individual bases; no much larger clone is one base distant. Patients with a history of autoimmune disease or receiving systemic immunosuppression were excluded from the trial. In every dose cohort, peripheral blood was drawn for TCR sequencing at baseline, cycle 4 day 1, and cycle 7 day 1. Samples were obtained from an open-label, multicenter, first-in-human phase I dose-escalation trial of ivuxolimab. Adults with locally advanced or metastatic head and neck squamous cell, hepatocellular, melanoma or renal cell carcinoma were enrolled in the trial. Before TCR sequencing, CD4+ T cells and CD8+ T cells from peripheral blood were sorted into separate populations. The data are from a study of OX40 agonist ivuxolimab in advanced cancers. Broadly, across the study: Ivuxolimab was a fully human IgG2 agonistic monoclonal antibody targeting the costimulatory receptor OX40 (CD134). Intravenous ivuxolimab was administered to patients every 2 weeks at six dose levels: 0.01, 0.1, 0.3, 1.5, 3 and 10 mg/kg. Of the approximately 50 dose-escalation patients, hepatocellular carcinoma was present in roughly 19, melanoma in roughly 15, renal cell carcinoma in 9 and head and neck cancer in 9. The dose-escalation cohort was over 70% male with a mean age of about 60 years, ranging from about 20 to 85. Prior anti-PD-1, anti-PD-L1 or anti-CTLA-4 therapy was permitted, and approximately 39% of dose-escalation patients had received checkpoint inhibitors. Three dose-escalation patients achieved partial responses, one with hepatocellular carcinoma and two with cutaneous melanoma. The point of sequencing TCRbeta in the periphery was to test whether ivuxolimab changed TCR sequence diversity and drove clonal T-cell expansion. The monotherapy dose-escalation portion (N of about 47 patients) of the phase I ivuxolimab trial is reported in the paper. Broad study findings and their caveats: At doses of 0.1 to 3.0 mg/kg, clonal expansion of both CD4+ and CD8+ blood T cells was observed from baseline to week 6. Antigen specificity was not determined for the clonally expanded peripheral T cells. Low levels of normalized T-cell clonal expansion were also seen in some nonresponding patients. On average, CD8+ T cells showed more expanded clones than CD4+ T cells after ivuxolimab. In partial responders in the 0.1-3.0 mg/kg groups, normalized peripheral clonal expansion was found to be among the lowest, especially among CD8+ T cells.

CDR1 SGHVS and CDR2 FQNEAQ are derived from the germline V gene. Including cysteine and phenylalanine, the CDR3 has 15 amino acids. Only CDR3 DNA is held: 45 bases, read in frame from base 1. V lost 0 bases and J lost 4 bases; the stretch between them is 12 bases long. To sequence the TCRbeta CDR3 region, genomic DNA was isolated from the sorted cells. TCRbeta CDR3 regions were sequenced using the immunoSEQ Assay. In its TCRdb copy, this immuneACCESS table keeps in-frame sequences only and misses some clones. Where compared with another copy, unresolved V genes explain less than half of these, and the others have no known cause. Counted in this sample were 50,000 to 75,000 clones; just under 85% of them appeared once. The ten largest make up around 9.5% of the sample.

The chain is assembled from TRBV7-8 and TRBJ2-5; the D gene is unclear. The starting material was CD4+ or CD8+ T cells sorted from blood, obtained in a trial of the OX40 agonist ivuxolimab. The source is an adult with an advanced solid tumor such as melanoma, head and neck, liver or kidney cancer. The nucleotide sequence is TGTGCCAGCAGCTTAGCGTGGCAGAATGGAGAGACCCAGTACTTC. This is translated as CASSLAWQNGETQYF.